One and the same sample provided the 10 T cell receptor beta chains below, sequenced in a study of T-cell memory formation after mild COVID-19. One entry per CDR3 protein results from TCRdb running MiXCR on the 5' RACE reads. The sample shows under 400,000 distinct CDR3 sequences, 25% to 30% of them seen only once. Input material: PBMCs or a T cell subset sorted from them (not recorded which). These receptors were obtained from an adult woman who had mild COVID-19 (a few samples of this study predate the infection). Cell type and time point are not known.

The genes are TRBV7-2 and TRBJ2-3; 9 bases are a match to TRBD2. The V segment lost 5 bases and the J segment 2 bases; nucleotides outside the gene matches: 11. Looked up from germline, CDR1 is SGHTA and CDR2 is FQGNSA. The CDR3 runs 17 residues. CDR3 nucleotides: TGTGCCAGCAGCCCCACTCTAGCGGGGCGATCCACAGATACGCAGTATTTT. Protein sequence: CASSPTLAGRSTDTQYF.

The V call is TRBV6-5, the J call TRBJ2-3; 11 nucleotides align to TRBD2. The ends lost 2 bases at V and 4 bases at J; junction bases unmatched: 8. The CDR3 is 17 residues long. Germline values: CDR1 MNHEY, CDR2 SVGAGI. The CDR3: CASSYRFSGLAADTQYF. In DNA, the CDR3 is TGTGCCAGCAGTTACCGTTTCTCGGGACTAGCGGCAGATACGCAGTATTTT.

The chain joins TRBV20-1 to TRBJ2-3; TRBD2 agrees at 12 bases. The CDR3 is 18 amino acids. The V segment lost 0 bases and the J segment 2 bases; nucleotides outside the gene matches: 9. Germline V CDR1 and CDR2: DFQATT, SNEGSKA (reference sequence). The CDR3 is CSARDPLTSGGYTDTQYF. CDR3 sequence (DNA): TGCAGTGCTAGAGATCCCCTCACTAGCGGGGGGTACACAGATACGCAGTATTTT.

The V call is TRBV5-1, the J call TRBJ1-2; D is ambiguous. The CDR3 is made up of 11 amino acids. Germline CDR1 reads SGHRS; CDR2 reads YFSETQ. V lost 4 bases and J lost 6, with 7 bases in between. CDR3 sequence: CASSKGNGYTF. Written as DNA, the CDR3 is TGCGCCAGCAGCAAAGGAAATGGCTACACCTTC.

The genes are TRBV28 and TRBJ1-1, with D unclear. CDR1 MDHEN and CDR2 SYDVKM come from the germline V gene. CDR3 length: 13 residues. V was cut by 4 bases and J by 0 bases, with 6 bases left in between. CDR3 in DNA: TGTGCCAGCAGTTGGTCCGTGAACACTGAAGCTTTCTTT. Translated, it gives CASSWSVNTEAFF.

In its sample, this clonotype was seen many times. The gene calls are TRBV5-1 and TRBJ2-1; D call uncertain. Deletions cut 3 bases from V and 5 bases from J, with 9 bases between. CDR3 length: 13 amino acids. Germline V gene lookup returns CDR1 SGHRS and CDR2 YFSETQ. CDR3 nucleotides: TGCGCCAGCAGCTGGACCCGAAACAATGAGCAGTTCTTC. The encoded protein is CASSWTRNNEQFF.

The table lists this clonotype with a few counts. This chain joins TRBV12-3 or TRBV12-4 and TRBJ1-1; the D is unclear. The CDR3 loop spans 11 amino acids. Deletions cut 6 bases from V and 6 bases from J, with 8 bases between. CDR3 region: CASRGKAEAFF. CDR3 nucleotides: TGTGCCAGCAGGGGTAAGGCTGAAGCTTTCTTT.

This clonotype was seen more than once but under ten times. The chain carries TRBV14 and TRBJ2-4, with D uncertain. Germline lookup yields CDR1 SGHDN and CDR2 FVKESK. The CDR3 sequence is 13 residues long. V was cut by 0 bases and J by 11 bases, with 11 bases left in between. In DNA form, the CDR3 reads TGTGCCAGCAGCCAAGAGGTCGGCTTTCTTCAGTACTTC. Translation gives CASSQEVGFLQYF.

This clonotype was seen at least ten times. The chain couples TRBV12-5 to TRBJ2-1; TRBD1 matches 7 bases. The CDR3 loop spans 16 amino acids. Germline-derived CDR1 and CDR2 are LGHNT and FRNRAP. The V segment lost 3 bases and the J segment 5 bases; nucleotides outside the gene matches: 10. The CDR3 here is CASGFYRGSWDNEQFF. CDR3 coding DNA: TGTGCTAGTGGTTTTTACAGGGGCTCATGGGACAATGAGCAGTTCTTC.

This chain connects TRBV7-9 to TRBJ2-7; tentative D call: TRBD1 (6 bases). The V end lost 5 bases, the J end lost 4 bases, and 18 bases lay between the germline ends. This CDR3 spans 15 amino acids. In germline, CDR1 is SEHNR, CDR2 FQNEAQ (reference sequence). The CDR3 DNA reads TGTGCCAGCAGCCACAACAGGGAGTACGCTTACGAGCAGTACTTC. Protein: CASSHNREYAYEQYF.